The clone carrying this T cell receptor (beta chain) was observed a few times. Its specificity is not known. These data come from a study of beta chain features in type 1 diabetes. The germline CDR1 and CDR2 sequences are GTSNPN and SVGIG (reference sequence). J lost 0 bases, V lost 1 base, and 4 bases had no gene match. CDR3 length: 15 amino acids. Study conclusions and caveats: Moderate but significant shortening of TCRB CDR3s was recorded in all four CD4+ subsets from Type 1 diabetes patients.

cDNA synthesis used the whole RNA isolate, giving expressed TCRB sequences. Assay: immunoSEQ multiplex PCR; the TCRdb copy retains only in-frame clones and omits some. The data show under 850,000 clones, 10% to 15% seen once. This chain connects TRBV30 to TRBJ2-3; TRBD2 agrees at 7 bases. This receptor was identified in a man aged 18 to 29 with type 1 diabetes. The source material was naive CD4+ T cells from blood. The CDR3 is CAWSGLALSTDTQYF. In DNA form, the CDR3 reads TGTGCCTGGAGTGGACTAGCCCTCAGCACAGATACGCAGTATTTT.